One and the same sample provided the 25 T cell receptor beta chains below, sequenced in a study of cytomegalovirus exposure and HLA in healthy donors. Amplification used 60 Vbeta primers and 13 Jbeta primers. Here immunoSEQ multiplex PCR was the method, and the copy in TCRdb shows in-frame clones only, minus some. The sample holds over 150,000 clones, approximately 71% seen once. Sequenced: PBMCs. All receptors come from a male donor in good health and CMV-seronegative.

The rearrangement links TRBV21-1 to TRBJ1-1; the table calls TRBD1, which could not be checked here. TRBV21-1 constitutes a pseudogene. CDR3 size: 17 residues. The CDR3 nucleotides read TGTGCCAGCAGCAGACGAGGGACAGGTGTAATGAACACTGAAGCTTTCTTT. It codes for CASSRRGTGVMNTEAFF.

The V call is TRBV5-1, the J call TRBJ1-2; tentatively, D is TRBD1 (6 bases). CDR1 is SGHRS and CDR2 is YFSETQ in the germline V gene. The length of the CDR3 is 17 residues. V shed 4 bases and J shed 1 base, with 20 bases lying between them. The CDR3 DNA reads as TGCGCCAGCAGCACACAGGGTGACCCCTCTCATAACTATGGCTACACCTTC. It is translated as CASSTQGDPSHNYGYTF.

This rearrangement joins TRBV11-2 to TRBJ1-2; a weak D match, TRBD1 (6 bases). This CDR3 is built from 13 residues. Germline CDR1 SGHAT, CDR2 FQNNGV. The ends were cut back, 2 bases at V and 5 bases at J, with 9 bases in the middle. The CDR3 sequence is CASSLRQGYGYTF. The CDR3 DNA reads as TGTGCCAGCAGCTTAAGGCAGGGGTATGGCTACACCTTC.

The chain has TRBV27 and TRBJ2-7, with D possibly matching TRBD2 (5 bases). The V and J ends lost 2 bases and 2 bases respectively, with 7 bases between them. The germline V gene has CDR1 MNHEY and CDR2 SMNVEV (reference sequence). This CDR3 is 13 amino acids long. For the CDR3, the DNA is TGTGCCAGCAGTTTAAGACTACCCTACGAGCAGTACTTC. It codes for CASSLRLPYEQYF.

The chain is built from TRBV6-5 and TRBJ1-4; maybe TRBD1 (5 bases). The CDR3 sequence is 14 residues long. V gave up 5 bases and J gave up 5 bases, with 12 bases separating them. Germline V gene lookup returns CDR1 MNHEY and CDR2 SVGAGI. The CDR3 DNA reads TGTGCCAGCAGTGGAGGGACGGAGAATGAAAAACTGTTTTTT. It codes for CASSGGTENEKLFF.

This clone appeared a few times. The chain recombines TRBV5-1 with TRBJ2-1; 8 nucleotides align to TRBD2. Germline loops: CDR1 SGHRS, CDR2 YFSETQ. This CDR3 is built from 14 residues. After removal of 4 bases from V and 4 bases from J, the junction contained 4 bases not matched to a gene. CDR3 DNA sequence: TGCGCCAGCAGCCCACTAGCGGCTTACAATGAGCAGTTCTTC. Its protein product is CASSPLAAYNEQFF.

This chain joins TRBV27 and TRBJ2-2, with D possibly being TRBD2 (6 bases). V lost 5 bases, J lost 0 bases, and 22 bases lay in between. Germline V gene data show CDR1 as MNHEY and CDR2 as SMNVEV (reference sequence). This CDR3 has 19 amino acids. The CDR3 loop reads CASSGPNRDSHANTGELFF. In DNA form, the CDR3 reads TGTGCCAGCAGTGGCCCAAACCGGGACTCACACGCGAACACCGGGGAGCTGTTTTTT.

This chain joins TRBV7-9 and TRBJ2-2, with D possibly being TRBD2 (5 bases). Trimming stripped 6 bases from V and 8 bases from J, with 19 bases between. This CDR3 has 15 residues. Germline-derived CDR1 and CDR2 are SEHNR and FQNEAQ (reference sequence). The CDR3 spells CASRPPTWENGELFF. The CDR3 DNA is TGTGCCAGCAGGCCCCCGACCTGGGAGAATGGGGAGCTGTTTTTT.

The count of this clone is one. Other DNA sequences in this sample translate to the same CDR3. The chain uses TRBV9 and TRBJ2-3; D remains ambiguous. V was cut by 2 bases and J by 6 bases, with 10 bases left in between. Germline CDR1 SGDLS, CDR2 YYNGEE. CDR3 length: 13 amino acids. The CDR3 DNA sequence: TGTGCCAGCAGCGTTGCTAGTCCCGATACGCAGTATTTT. Translating it yields CASSVASPDTQYF.

This chain uses TRBV14 with TRBJ2-3, with 9 bases lining up with TRBD2. Germline V gives CDR1 SGHDN, CDR2 FVKESK. The CDR3 is 13 amino acids. V lost 5 bases, J lost 6 bases, and 3 bases stayed unmatched. In nucleotides, the CDR3 is TGTGCCAGCAGCTCTAGCGGGGCGGATACGCAGTATTTT. Its protein is CASSSSGADTQYF. The entire variable domain, with the rest obtained from reference TRBV14 and TRBJ2-3, is as follows: EAGVTQFPSHSVIEKGQTVTLRCDPISGHDNLYWYRRVMGKEIKFLLHFVKESKQDESGMPNNRFLAERTGGTYSTLKVQPAELEDSGVYFCASSSSGADTQYFGPGTRLTVL.

This clone turned up a few times. The gene calls are TRBV4-2 and TRBJ1-4; unclear D gene. Trimming pared 1 base from V and 5 bases from J, leaving 14 bases between. The CDR3 is made up of 16 amino acids. Germline CDR1 LGHNA, CDR2 YNFKEQ. The CDR3 reads CASSQGEGRLNEKLFF. In DNA, the CDR3 is TGTGCCAGCAGCCAAGGGGAGGGAAGGCTGAATGAAAAACTGTTTTTT.

The genes are TRBV18 and TRBJ2-4, with a tentative D call TRBD2 (5 bases). V lost 4 bases to trimming and J lost 3 bases, with 16 bases between them. CDR1 and CDR2 from the germline V gene are KGHSH and LQKENI. The CDR3 spans 16 residues. CDR3 region: CASSHGNRVVKNIQYF. The CDR3 DNA reads TGTGCCAGCTCACACGGGAATAGGGTAGTCAAAAACATTCAGTACTTC.

Regarding this clone: The junction departs from the called germline gene at one end, perhaps through a read error. The same CDR3 arises from other DNA sequences in this sample as well. The rearrangement joins TRBV11-1 to TRBJ1-1; no firm D call. The germline V gene has CDR1 SGHAT and CDR2 FQDESV (reference sequence). The CDR3 spans 13 residues. DNA for the CDR3: TGTGCCAGCAGCTTTTCAGGCGCATATGAAGCCTTCTTT. Its protein product is CASSFSGAYEAFF.

V is TRBV7-3 and J is TRBJ2-3; D might be TRBD2 (6 bases). CDR3 length: 14 residues. The V end lost 3 bases, the J end lost 3 bases, and 10 bases lay between the germline ends. The germline CDR1 and CDR2 sequences are SGHTA and FQGTGA. CDR3 sequence: CASSLRGKTDTQYF. The CDR3 coding sequence is TGTGCCAGCAGCTTGCGGGGCAAGACAGATACGCAGTATTTT.

The chain combines TRBV5-5 with TRBJ1-5, with D tentatively TRBD1 (5 bases). The CDR3 has 18 amino acids. Trimming stripped 6 bases from V and 0 bases from J, with 22 bases between. The germline CDR1 and CDR2 sequences are SGHKS and YYEKEE (reference sequence). The DNA of the CDR3 is TGTGCCAGCACCCGAGCTTTTGGGGCAGGATATAGCAATCAGCCCCAGCATTTT. Its translation: CASTRAFGAGYSNQPQHF.

This clone was counted between two and nine times. The chain employs TRBV7-2 and TRBJ2-5, with 9 bases identical to TRBD2. In germline, CDR1 is SGHTA, CDR2 FQGNSA. V gave up 1 base and J gave up 5 bases; unmatched junction bases: 8. The CDR3 sequence is 16 residues long. The CDR3 loop is CASSLGGAGGWETQYF. The DNA of the CDR3 is TGTGCCAGCAGCTTAGGGGGAGCGGGAGGTTGGGAGACCCAGTACTTC.

This chain links TRBV7-8 with TRBJ2-7; 7 bases align to TRBD1. This CDR3 is 15 amino acids long. The germline V gene encodes CDR1 SGHVS and CDR2 FQNEAQ. The J segment lost 3 bases and the V segment lost 1 base, leaving 6 bases of the junction unmatched. The CDR3 DNA follows: TGTGCCAGCAGCTTAGAGACAGGGATTCGCTACGAGCAGTACTTC. Protein sequence: CASSLETGIRYEQYF.

This clone was recorded a few times. This chain links TRBV6-1 with TRBJ1-1, with TRBD1 matching over 8 bases. The J segment lost 6 bases and the V segment lost 5 bases, leaving 8 bases of the junction unmatched. The CDR3 covers 14 residues. Germline CDR1 reads MNHNS; CDR2 reads SASEGT. The CDR3 protein is CASSKGQGNSEAFF. The CDR3 coding sequence is TGTGCCAGCAGTAAAGGACAGGGTAACTCTGAAGCTTTCTTT.

This chain links TRBV6-1 with TRBJ1-4; 7 bases agree with TRBD1. J gave up 5 bases and V 2 bases, and 2 bases lay outside the gene matches. The V gene's germline CDR1 is MNHNS and CDR2 SASEGT. The CDR3 runs to 14 residues. For the CDR3, the DNA is TGTGCCAGCAGTGAAAGGGACAGAAATGAAAAACTGTTTTTT. Encoded protein: CASSERDRNEKLFF.

This clone was found a few times. The rearrangement links TRBV7-3 to TRBJ2-1; D is unresolved. This CDR3 comprises 14 residues. Germline V lookup: CDR1 SGHTA, CDR2 FQGTGA. The V end was cut by 1 base, the J end by 1 base, with 5 bases between. CDR3: CASSLIGSYNEQFF. CDR3 bases: TGTGCCAGCAGCTTAATCGGTTCCTACAATGAGCAGTTCTTC.

The V call is TRBV27, the J call TRBJ2-2, with TRBD1 matching 8 bases. This CDR3 comprises 14 residues. V dropped 6 bases and J dropped 4; count of bases not matched to a gene: 4. Germline values: CDR1 MNHEY, CDR2 SMNVEV (reference sequence). CDR3 DNA: TGTGCCAGCAGGGACAGGGCTGTCACCGGGGAGCTGTTTTTT. Translating it yields CASRDRAVTGELFF.

The chain couples TRBV5-6 to TRBJ2-7; 8 positions agree with TRBD1. V was pared by 1 base and J by 3 bases, with 6 bases of the junction left unmatched. The germline gives CDR1 SGHDT, CDR2 YYEEEE. The CDR3 has 15 residues. The CDR3 region has the DNA TGTGCCAGCAGCTTGTTCGGCGACAGGGGCTACGAGCAGTACTTC. It codes for CASSLFGDRGYEQYF.

This chain connects TRBV30 to TRBJ2-7, with a weak D call TRBD1 (5 bases). CDR3 length: 10 amino acids. Germline lookup yields CDR1 GTSNPN and CDR2 SVGIG (reference sequence). Trimming left V 5 bases short and J 4 bases short, with 6 bases between. The CDR3 DNA sequence: TGTGCCTGGGGGGCTTACGAGCAGTACTTC. It encodes CAWGAYEQYF.

This clone was seen more than once but under ten times. CDR3 DNA sequence: TGTGCCAGCAGTACCGGCCACGGGTACGAGCAGTACTTC. Its translation: CASSTGHGYEQYF. The chain joins TRBV6-6 to TRBJ2-7; D is unclear. Germline CDR1 and CDR2: MNHNY and SVGAGI (reference sequence). The CDR3 covers 13 residues. V dropped 5 bases and J dropped 4 bases, with 12 bases sitting between them.

The chain carries TRBV5-1 and TRBJ2-6, with unresolved D. V lost 4 bases and J 0 bases, leaving 11 bases between the germline ends. The CDR3 extends over 16 amino acids. CDR1 and CDR2 (germline): SGHRS, YFSETQ. The CDR3 nucleotides read TGCGCCAGCAGCCAAGATCACAGCTCTGGGGCCAACGTCCTGACTTTC. Translating gives CASSQDHSSGANVLTF.